This T cell receptor (beta chain) was captured by sequencing in a study of blood T cell repertoires in COVID-19 (dated by TCRdb to the early 2020s). Regarding the complete study: Collaborator samples came from the United States, Italy and Spain and covered acute and convalescent phases of COVID-19. The dataset comprised deeply sampled blood TCRbeta repertoires from subjects exposed to, actively infected with, or recovered from COVID-19. Where available, HLA class I and class II types were obtained from metadata supplied by the sample provider rather than from assay-based typing. Sample metadata almost always included a de-identified subject ID, COVID-19 status, age in years and sex. The repertoires were released in a freely available public database meant as a resource for research on the immune response to SARS-CoV-2. The samples were drawn from two sources: the first 160 participants of the ongoing ImmuneRACE study, and over 1,000 subjects contributed by 6 global collaborators. The prospective study material was composed of cDNA or gDNA derived from T cells, B-cell-depleted T cells, or PBMCs. General findings and caveats noted by the study authors: Clinical and demographic metadata were provided uncurated, with the amount varying by source and participant.

V gives up 4 bases and J gives up 7 bases, and the segment between their germline ends measures 17 bases. CDR1 and CDR2, looked up from the germline V gene, are SGHNT and YENEEA. Taken from cysteine to phenylalanine, the CDR3 has 14 residues. The DNA shown is the 42-base CDR3, in frame from base 1. Comment on this clone: What antigen it recognizes has not been identified. Base qualities are missing; no much larger clone stands one base away.

One collaborating source in Seattle enrolled patients while the patients were actively infected and followed the patients over time throughout the course of disease. The collaborating institutions used their own protocols to collect whole blood in K2EDTA tubes. For TCRbeta analysis, collaborator samples were shipped as frozen whole blood, as isolated PBMCs, or as DNA extracted from either sample type. TCRbeta CDR3 regions were amplified from genomic DNA by means of the immunoSEQ Assay, a bias-controlled multiplex PCR. In the paper's pipeline: The number of nucleated cells in each sample was estimated from the amplification of reference gene primers within the assay. Sequence reads were collapsed and filtered to measure the absolute abundance of every unique TCRbeta CDR3 rearrangement. For each sample, productive Simpson clonality was calculated as the square root of Simpson's diversity index over productive rearrangements. TCRdb mirrors the immuneACCESS table, restricted to in-frame sequences. Some clones are absent from its copies; in checked studies, under half trace to an unresolved V gene, and the reason for the others is unknown. V and J calls plus clone size are reproduced from that table; the DNA served to infer D and trimming. Recorded for this sample are 100,000 to 150,000 clones; 80% to 90% of them occurred a single time. About 4.5% of the sample belongs to the ten largest clones.

The sample comprised peripheral blood. The V gene is TRBV11-3 and the J gene is TRBJ2-7; TRBD1 is possibly the D segment (6 matching bases). The receptor's source is a man aged 55 to 70 with COVID-19, enrolled during active disease. The sequence in DNA is TGTGCCAGCAGCTCGGGCAGGGGTACCCTAGAGCAGTACTTC. The translation is CASSSGRGTLEQYF.